This TCR beta chain stems from a study of T cell responses to AZD1222 COVID-19 vaccine. General study points: Seropositive at baseline were only a handful of AZD1222 recipients. The donors showed a predominance of white British ancestry and of females, with possible underestimation of clonal diversity.

This clone was seen just once. Its antigen is unknown. Generated by immunoSEQ multiplex PCR, the TCRdb table keeps only in-frame clones and is missing some. The sample includes some 180,000 clones, approximately 92% seen only once; the top ten take about 3.5%. CDR3 length: 15 residues. CDR1 LNHDA and CDR2 SQIVND come from the germline V gene (reference sequence). Trimming took off 6 bases at V and 0 bases at J, with 12 bases between the two ends. The TCR was taken from an adult who received the MenACWY meningococcal vaccine as a control. The V and J genes are TRBV19 and TRBJ2-1; D gene uncertain. Sample: peripheral blood, taken 28 days after the second dose of the MenACWY control vaccine. CDR3 in amino acids: CASSQASGSYNEQFF. DNA for the CDR3: TGTGCCAGTAGCCAAGCTTCTGGCTCCTACAATGAGCAGTTCTTC.